This TCR beta chain was obtained from a study of blood T cell repertoires in COVID-19. This CDR3 is 15 amino acids long. Germline trimming cut 1 base from V and 7 bases from J; bases unmatched to any gene: 2. CDR1 is SGHTA, CDR2 FQGNSA, per germline. Here immunoSEQ multiplex PCR was the method, and the copy in TCRdb shows in-frame clones only, minus some. Found here are roughly 180,000 clones, 75% to 90% of them singletons; the top ten hold roughly 6.2%. The sequenced sample was PBMCs or T cells enriched from blood (not recorded which). The clonotype comes from a man in his forties who had recovered from COVID-19. The chain employs TRBV7-2 and TRBJ1-6, with 9 bases aligning to TRBD1. The CDR3 protein is CASSLGGQGNSPLHF. The CDR3 DNA reads as TGTGCCAGCAGCTTAGGCGGACAGGGGAATTCACCCCTCCACTTT.